These 21 T cell receptor beta chains were sequenced from one sample in a study of regulatory T cells in long-lasting Graves disease. The time point here: persistent/refractory GD, antithyroid drugs over 5 years with positive TRAb. RNA from PBMCs was the source of the TCR library. Building the TCR beta libraries relied on iRepertoire HTBI primers, and CDR3 regions underwent Arm-PCR. MiXCR, applied by TCRdb to the multiplex PCR reads, yields one record per CDR3 protein. The sample carries over 350,000 distinct CDR3 sequences, around 20% recorded once. The source was peripheral blood mononuclear cells (PBMCs), collected when the disease was refractory, from a patient treated with antithyroid drugs. The receptors stem from a female donor with Graves disease.

This clonotype was observed at least ten times. This sequence joins TRBV27 and TRBJ1-1; D uncertain. The V end lost 3 bases, the J end lost 2 bases, and 10 bases lay between the germline ends. The CDR3 runs to 14 residues. Germline loops: CDR1 MNHEY, CDR2 SMNVEV (reference sequence). The CDR3 nucleotides are TGTGCCAGCAGTTTCTCCACAGCCAACACTGAAGCTTTCTTT. It is translated as CASSFSTANTEAFF.

This clonotype was seen repeatedly, ten times or more. J is TRBJ2-5 and V is TRBV7-8; 12 bases match TRBD2. The germline V gene has CDR1 SGHVS and CDR2 FQNEAQ. This CDR3 has 16 amino acids. After removal of 0 bases from V and 4 bases from J, the junction contained 3 bases not matched to a gene. As DNA, the CDR3 is TGTGCCAGCAGCTTAGCCAAACTAGCGGGGGGAGAGACCCAGTACTTC. Protein product: CASSLAKLAGGETQYF.

This clonotype was seen many times. The chain combines TRBV20-1 with TRBJ1-6, with 8 bases aligning to TRBD1. This CDR3 is 15 amino acids long. Trimming took 1 base from V and 8 from J; bases not matched to a gene: 7. The germline gives CDR1 DFQATT, CDR2 SNEGSKA (reference sequence). The DNA for the CDR3 is TGCAGTGCTAGAGGGGGGGTGACAGGGGATTCACCCCTCCACTTT. Protein product: CSARGGVTGDSPLHF.

This clonotype was found a few times. V gene TRBV3-1 combines with J gene TRBJ1-6; 7 nucleotides agree with TRBD1. The germline CDR1 and CDR2 sequences are LGHDT and YNNKEL (reference sequence). The CDR3 runs to 13 residues. V was clipped by 4 bases and J by 9 bases; unmatched bases: 3. In DNA form, the CDR3 reads TGTGCCAGCAGCCTGGCAGGGGGTTCACCCCTCCACTTT. Its protein is CASSLAGGSPLHF.

At least ten counts were recorded for this clonotype. The rearrangement links TRBV20-1 to TRBJ2-5, with TRBD1 identical over 10 bases. The V gene end was trimmed by 3 bases and the J gene end by 9 bases; junction bases not matched to a gene: 10. CDR3 size: 14 residues. Germline CDR1 reads DFQATT; CDR2 reads SNEGSKA (reference sequence). The CDR3 spells CSARWSGQGSPQYF. In nucleotides, the CDR3 is TGCAGTGCTAGGTGGTCGGGACAGGGGTCACCCCAGTACTTC.

The chain has TRBV29-1 and TRBJ2-2; possibly TRBD2 for D (6 bases). From germline, CDR1 is SQVTM and CDR2 ANQGSEA. V was trimmed by 0 bases and J by 6 bases, leaving 14 bases between them. The CDR3 spans 15 residues. This chain's CDR3 is CSVEDYSGAPGELFF. In DNA form, the CDR3 reads TGCAGCGTTGAAGATTATAGCGGCGCCCCCGGGGAGCTGTTTTTT.

This clonotype was counted a few times. The V and J genes are TRBV30 and TRBJ1-1, with 9 bases matching TRBD1. V was clipped by 2 bases and J by 4 bases; unmatched bases: 14. The CDR3 runs 17 residues. Per the germline V gene, CDR1 is GTSNPN and CDR2 is SVGIG (reference sequence). The CDR3 spells CAWSPSGTGLGFTEAFF. CDR3 nucleotide sequence: TGTGCCTGGAGTCCATCCGGGACAGGGCTCGGTTTCACTGAAGCTTTCTTT.

There are a few counts of this clonotype. The chain has TRBV20-1 and TRBJ2-5; the D gene could be TRBD1 or TRBD2 (7 bases each). Germline V CDR1 and CDR2: DFQATT, SNEGSKA (reference sequence). CDR3 length equals 14 residues. V shed 5 bases and J shed 5 bases, with 18 bases lying between them. The CDR3 coding sequence is TGCAGTGCTTACAGGGGAGGGTTTGTGGAGACCCAGTACTTC. This translates into CSAYRGGFVETQYF.

This clonotype was found a few times. The chain carries TRBV20-1 and TRBJ1-5, with TRBD1 matching 7 bases. The CDR3 extends over 15 amino acids. Germline V gene lookup returns CDR1 DFQATT and CDR2 SNEGSKA (reference sequence). Losses at the gene ends were 5 bases for V and 4 bases for J; bases not matched to a gene: 11. CDR3 nucleotide sequence: TGCAGTGCTCGACCGTCGGGACAGAATAATCAGCCCCAGCATTTT. Translation gives CSARPSGQNNQPQHF.

This clonotype was seen at least ten times. The J gene is TRBJ1-4, the V gene TRBV12-5, with TRBD1 identical over 12 bases. The ends lost 4 bases at V and 8 bases at J; junction bases unmatched: 17. The length of the CDR3 is 19 residues. Germline CDR1 reads LGHNT; CDR2 reads FRNRAP. CDR3 amino acids: CASGSQGDRGLSDGEKLFF. In DNA, the CDR3 is TGTGCTAGTGGTTCCCAGGGGGACAGGGGGCTGTCTGATGGAGAAAAACTGTTTTTT. Complete variable domain (other parts from reference TRBV12-5 and TRBJ1-4): DARVTQTPRHKVTEMGQEVTMRCQPILGHNTVFWYRQTMMQGLELLAYFRNRAPLDDSGMPKDRFSAEMPDATLATLKIQPSEPRDSAVYFCASGSQGDRGLSDGEKLFFGSGTQLSVL.

This clonotype showed up many times. The chain carries TRBV27 and TRBJ2-5; D is uncertain. The CDR3 covers 13 residues. Trimming removed 2 bases from V and 5 bases from J, with 9 bases in between. CDR1 MNHEY and CDR2 SMNVEV come from the germline V gene (reference sequence). In DNA form, the CDR3 reads TGTGCCAGCAGTTTAGTCCGTCGGGAGACCCAGTACTTC. It is translated as CASSLVRRETQYF.

The chain combines TRBV28 with TRBJ2-1; D is undetermined. Trimming pared 7 bases from V and 4 bases from J, leaving 14 bases between. The CDR3 sequence is 14 residues long. Germline V gene data show CDR1 as MDHEN and CDR2 as SYDVKM. For the CDR3, the DNA is TGTGCCAGCACTTTGGACGGATCTTACAATGAGCAGTTCTTC. Translating gives CASTLDGSYNEQFF.

This clonotype was counted at least ten times. The chain joins TRBV28 to TRBJ1-4; TRBD1 agrees at 7 bases. The germline gives CDR1 MDHEN, CDR2 SYDVKM. The CDR3 sequence is 12 residues long. The trim removed 11 bases at V and 6 bases at J, leaving 6 bases unmatched. The CDR3 region has the DNA TGTGCCTCGACAGGGCGGGATGAAAAACTGTTTTTT. Its protein product is CASTGRDEKLFF.

This clonotype was seen many times. The genes are TRBV12-3 or TRBV12-4 and TRBJ2-7; a weak D match, TRBD2 (5 bases). With 4 bases removed from V and 7 bases from J, the gap between germline ends came to 11 bases. The CDR3 extends over 12 amino acids. CDR3 sequence: CASSWGRGEQYF. The CDR3 region has the DNA TGTGCCAGCAGTTGGGGTCGGGGAGAGCAGTACTTC.

Ten or more counts support this clonotype. The chain carries TRBV12-3 or TRBV12-4 and TRBJ1-2; D may be TRBD1 (5 bases). CDR3 length: 13 residues. The V end was cut by 5 bases, the J end by 8 bases, with 15 bases between. The CDR3 bases are TGTGCCAGCAGTCAGGGACGGGAAAAAGGCTACACCTTC. It encodes CASSQGREKGYTF.

This clonotype was counted between two and nine times. The chain uses TRBV6-5 and TRBJ2-2, with D tentatively TRBD1 (5 bases). V was pared by 0 bases and J by 1 base, with 15 bases between. Germline V CDR1 and CDR2: MNHEY, SVGAGI. CDR3 size: 18 residues. In DNA form, the CDR3 reads TGTGCCAGCAGTTACTCGAAGGGGTTTGGTGTGAACACCGGGGAGCTGTTTTTT. Translated, it gives CASSYSKGFGVNTGELFF.

At least ten counts were recorded for this clonotype. V usage is TRBV12-3 or TRBV12-4 and J usage is TRBJ2-7; 7 bases agree with TRBD1. This CDR3 has 15 residues. V was clipped by 7 bases and J by 0 bases; unmatched bases: 9. The CDR3 sequence: CASNPTGDSSYEQYF. CDR3 coding DNA: TGTGCCAGCAACCCCACAGGGGATAGCTCCTACGAGCAGTACTTC.

This rearrangement joins TRBV27 to TRBJ2-2; D is uncertain. The CDR3 covers 13 residues. The V gene lost 4 bases and the J gene lost 6 bases, with 9 bases spanning the gap. CDR1 is MNHEY, CDR2 SMNVEV, per germline (reference sequence). Here the CDR3 reads CASSYPEAGELFF. The CDR3 DNA sequence: TGTGCCAGCAGTTATCCAGAGGCCGGGGAGCTGTTTTTT.

This clonotype came up many times. The chain employs TRBV7-2 and TRBJ2-7; no reliable D call. CDR3 size: 11 residues. Deletions cut 2 bases from V and 5 bases from J, with 4 bases between. Germline CDR1 reads SGHTA; CDR2 reads FQGNSA. CDR3 in amino acids: CASSLYHEQYF. The DNA for the CDR3 is TGTGCCAGCAGCTTATATCACGAGCAGTACTTC.

This chain uses TRBV19 with TRBJ2-7; TRBD1 might be the D (5 bases). The V end lost 3 bases, the J end lost 2 bases, and 11 bases lay between the germline ends. Germline assignment: CDR1 LNHDA and CDR2 SQIVND (reference sequence). The CDR3 is made up of 14 amino acids. The CDR3 here is CASSMTAYTYEQYF. DNA for the CDR3: TGTGCCAGTAGTATGACAGCTTATACCTACGAGCAGTACTTC. Variable domain in full (rest from reference TRBV19 and TRBJ2-7): DGGITQSPKYLFRKEGQNVTLSCEQNLNHDAMYWYRQDPGQGLRLIYYSQIVNDFQKGDIAEGYSVSREKKESFPLTVTSAQKNPTAFYLCASSMTAYTYEQYFGPGTRLTVT.

This clonotype showed up many times. V is TRBV2 and J is TRBJ2-2; 9 nucleotides align to TRBD2. The J segment lost 8 bases and the V segment lost 5 bases, leaving 6 bases of the junction unmatched. The V gene's germline CDR1 is SNHLY and CDR2 FYNNEI. The CDR3 covers 14 residues. The CDR3 nucleotides are TGTGCCAGCAGTTTGTCTAGCGGGAAGGGGGAGCTGTTTTTT. Its translation: CASSLSSGKGELFF.